These T cell receptor beta chains were read from a single sample in a study of blood T cell repertoires in COVID-19. TCRdb keeps only in-frame clones here, not all; method: immunoSEQ multiplex PCR. This sample carries roughly 160,000 clones, around 83% of them seen once, and the ten largest clones take roughly 20%. Sequencing was done on a sample of peripheral blood. All receptors derive from a woman between 70 and 85 years old who had recovered from COVID-19. CDR3s include the opening cysteine and the closing phenylalanine or tryptophan. D genes are given only for firm matches. Expanded clones are given a class, and other clones once, few, many or no size at all.

CDR3: CATRRVQETQYF
DNA: TGTGCCACCCGTCGGGTCCAAGAGACCCAGTACTTC
size: -
V: TRBV5-6
D: -
J: TRBJ2-5

CDR3: CASSPTSADTQYF
DNA: TGTGCCAGCTCTCCGACTAGCGCGGATACGCAGTATTTT
size: -
V: TRBV18
D: TRBD2
J: TRBJ2-3

CDR3: CASSPRTGGNTIYF
DNA: TGTGCCAGCAGCCCCCGGACAGGGGGAAACACCATATATTTT
size: -
V: TRBV7-2
D: TRBD1
J: TRBJ1-3

CDR3: CASSDASGGAAEQFF
DNA: TGTGCCAGCAGTGACGCTAGCGGGGGGGCCGCTGAGCAGTTCTTC
size: -
V: TRBV6-4
D: TRBD2
J: TRBJ2-1

CDR3: CASSGQQNTEAFF
DNA: TGTGCCAGCAGCGGACAGCAGAACACTGAAGCTTTCTTT
size: -
V: TRBV6-6
D: -
J: TRBJ1-1

CDR3: CASSQEASGRLGRETQYF
DNA: TGCGCCAGCAGCCAAGAGGCTAGCGGGAGGCTGGGGCGAGAGACCCAGTACTTC
size: -
V: TRBV4-3
D: TRBD2
J: TRBJ2-5

CDR3: CSVNGYLNTEAFF
DNA: TGCAGCGTGAACGGGTACCTTAACACTGAAGCTTTCTTT
size: -
V: TRBV29-1
D: -
J: TRBJ1-1

CDR3: CASGPSGYTEAFF
DNA: TGTGCTAGTGGTCCCTCAGGATACACTGAAGCTTTCTTT
size: few
V: TRBV12-5
D: -
J: TRBJ1-1

CDR3: CASRARENSPLHF
DNA: TGCGCCAGCAGAGCCCGGGAAAATTCACCCCTCCACTTT
size: many
V: TRBV10-1
D: -
J: TRBJ1-6

CDR3: CASSWGQSGSGANVLTF
DNA: TGCGCCAGCAGCTGGGGACAGAGCGGGTCTGGGGCCAACGTCCTGACTTTC
size: -
V: TRBV5-1
D: -
J: TRBJ2-6

CDR3: CASGLVAGGNTEAFF
DNA: TGTGCTAGTGGTTTGGTGGCAGGGGGGAACACTGAAGCTTTCTTT
size: -
V: TRBV12-5
D: TRBD1
J: TRBJ1-1

CDR3: CASSPYRGGYTF
DNA: TGTGCCAGCAGCCCGTACAGGGGAGGCTACACCTTC
size: -
V: TRBV11-2
D: TRBD1
J: TRBJ1-2

CDR3: CASSGTGEETQYF
DNA: TGTGCCAGCAGTGGGACAGGGGAAGAGACCCAGTACTTC
size: once
V: TRBV2
D: TRBD1
J: TRBJ2-5

CDR3: CASSLWITMIQPQHF
DNA: TGTGCCAGCAGCCTCTGGATCACTATGATCCAGCCCCAGCATTTT
size: -
V: TRBV6-2/TRBV6-3
D: -
J: TRBJ1-5

CDR3: CASSPRILGSYGYTF
DNA: TGTGCCAGCAGCCCCCGGATCTTGGGGAGCTATGGCTACACCTTC
size: few
V: TRBV7-8
D: -
J: TRBJ1-2

CDR3: CASSLSGGLPSGNTIYF
DNA: TGCGCCAGCAGCTTGTCTGGAGGCCTTCCTTCCGGAAACACCATATATTTT
size: -
V: TRBV5-1
D: -
J: TRBJ1-3

CDR3: CASSESPNNEQFF
DNA: TGTGCCAGCAGTGAAAGCCCCAACAATGAGCAGTTCTTC
size: -
V: TRBV6-1
D: -
J: TRBJ2-1

CDR3: CASSLGPRKTQYF
DNA: TGTGCCAGCAGCTTAGGGCCCCGAAAGACCCAGTACTTC
size: -
V: TRBV11-3
D: -
J: TRBJ2-5

CDR3: CASSIGEKLFF
DNA: TGTGCCAGTAGTATCGGTGAAAAACTGTTTTTT
size: once
V: TRBV19
D: -
J: TRBJ1-4

CDR3: CASSRDRAGSPLHF
DNA: TGTGCCAGCAGCAGGGACAGGGCAGGTTCACCCCTCCACTTT
size: once
V: TRBV5-4
D: TRBD1
J: TRBJ1-6

CDR3: CASGWGGLYNEQFF
DNA: TGTGCCAGCGGATGGGGGGGTCTCTACAATGAGCAGTTCTTC
size: -
V: TRBV9
D: TRBD2
J: TRBJ2-1

CDR3: CASSQRGTGELFF
DNA: TGTGCCAGCAGCCAACGGGGGACCGGGGAGCTGTTTTTT
size: -
V: TRBV4-2
D: -
J: TRBJ2-2

CDR3: CASGFRGGSSNEQFF
DNA: TGTGCTAGTGGTTTTCGGGGCGGGAGCTCCAATGAGCAGTTCTTC
size: -
V: TRBV12-5
D: TRBD2
J: TRBJ2-1

CDR3: CASSLAGTGGNEKLFF
DNA: TGTGCCAGCAGCTTGGCCGGGACAGGGGGCAATGAAAAACTGTTTTTT
size: -
V: TRBV5-5
D: TRBD1
J: TRBJ1-4

CDR3: CASSTGQGFLVNTEAFF
DNA: TGTGCCAGTAGTACCGGACAGGGTTTCCTTGTGAACACTGAAGCTTTCTTT
size: -
V: TRBV19
D: TRBD1
J: TRBJ1-1

CDR3: CASRFGAGELFF
DNA: TGCGCCAGCAGATTCGGGGCCGGGGAGCTGTTTTTT
size: -
V: TRBV10-2
D: -
J: TRBJ2-2

CDR3: CASSNQYEQYF
DNA: TGCGCCAGCAGCAACCAGTACGAGCAGTACTTC
size: -
V: TRBV5-1
D: -
J: TRBJ2-7

CDR3: CASSTTGPPESEQYF
DNA: TGTGCCAGCAGCACCACAGGCCCTCCTGAATCTGAGCAGTACTTC
size: -
V: TRBV9
D: -
J: TRBJ2-7

CDR3: CASRPQQGTQPQHF
DNA: TGTGCCAGTAGGCCTCAACAGGGGACGCAGCCCCAGCATTTT
size: -
V: TRBV19
D: TRBD1
J: TRBJ1-5

CDR3: CASSQVRSSPLHF
DNA: TGTGCCAGCAGCCAAGTAAGGAGTTCACCCCTCCACTTT
size: -
V: TRBV14
D: -
J: TRBJ1-6

CDR3: CASMGQPWDYGYTF
DNA: TGTGCCAGCATGGGACAGCCTTGGGACTATGGCTACACCTTC
size: -
V: TRBV19
D: TRBD1
J: TRBJ1-2

CDR3: CASSLGSQYGYTF
DNA: TGTGCCAGCAGCTTAGGCAGTCAATATGGCTACACCTTC
size: once
V: TRBV7-8
D: -
J: TRBJ1-2

CDR3: CASSYGGWGYGYTF
DNA: TGTGCCAGCAGTTACGGGGGCTGGGGCTATGGCTACACCTTC
size: -
V: TRBV6-5
D: -
J: TRBJ1-2

CDR3: CATGGLAGDNYEQYF
DNA: TGTGCCACCGGGGGGCTAGCGGGAGATAACTACGAGCAGTACTTC
size: once
V: TRBV24-1
D: TRBD2
J: TRBJ2-7

CDR3: CASSQVTPLAGGAETQYF
DNA: TGTGCCAGCAGCCAAGTGACCCCCCTAGCGGGGGGGGCGGAGACCCAGTACTTC
size: -
V: TRBV3-1/TRBV3-2
D: TRBD2
J: TRBJ2-5

CDR3: CASSVSLSYNEQFF
DNA: TGTGCCAGCAGCGTATCTCTTTCCTACAATGAGCAGTTCTTC
size: -
V: TRBV9
D: -
J: TRBJ2-1

CDR3: CASSHPSGREGDGARNVQFF
DNA: TGCGCCAGCAGCCACCCTAGCGGGAGAGAGGGCGATGGGGCAAGGAATGTGCAGTTCTTC
size: -
V: TRBV5-1
D: TRBD2
J: TRBJ2-1

CDR3: CATSRDRRGHTDTQYF
DNA: TGTGCCACCAGCAGAGATCGGCGGGGGCACACAGATACGCAGTATTTT
size: -
V: TRBV15
D: -
J: TRBJ2-3

CDR3: CASSDDGTWSSGANVLTF
DNA: TGTGCCAGCAGTGATGACGGCACATGGAGCTCTGGGGCCAACGTCCTGACTTTC
size: -
V: TRBV25-1
D: -
J: TRBJ2-6

CDR3: CASSFGMATEAFF
DNA: TGTGCCAGCAGTTTCGGGATGGCCACTGAAGCTTTCTTT
size: few
V: TRBV6-2/TRBV6-3
D: -
J: TRBJ1-1

CDR3: CAILSGGEQYF
DNA: TGTGCCATCTTGTCGGGGGGCGAGCAGTACTTC
size: -
V: TRBV10-3
D: TRBD2
J: TRBJ2-7

CDR3: CAWGGGYEQFF
DNA: TGTGCCTGGGGTGGCGGTTACGAGCAGTTCTTC
size: -
V: TRBV30
D: -
J: TRBJ2-1

CDR3: CASSKGEREGRVFF
DNA: TGCGCCAGCTCCAAAGGGGAGCGGGAGGGTCGTGTGTTCTTC
size: -
V: TRBV5-1
D: TRBD2
J: TRBJ2-1